This T cell receptor beta chain was observed in a study of read filtering for tumor transcriptome and immune sequencing (dated by TCRdb to the early 2020s). For the study in its entirety: The cohort had fewer than 20 male and approximately 14 female patients with a mean age of about 66 years, ranging from 47 to 80. The study compared TCR repertoires from targeted immune repertoire sequencing and bulk whole-transcriptome sequencing run on the same bone marrow samples. After DNase treatment, whole-transcriptome libraries were prepared using the TruSeq RNA Access Library Prep Kit. One main goal was a read-filtering strategy for immune repertoire data, in particular deciding whether clonotypes backed by only one read should be removed. Under revised international staging, roughly eight patients fell into R-ISS I, 15 or so into R-ISS II and roughly 7 into R-ISS III. Per sample, about 4.05 to 10.27 million TCR-region mapped reads were obtained with IR-seq, compared with only 85 to 1273 with RNA-seq.

Broad study findings and their caveats: The sorted CD138-negative fraction was a mixed bone marrow immune population, not purified T cells. The correlation between IR-seq and RNA-seq shared clonotype proportions was increased by removal of single-read clonotypes. In IR-seq, roughly four fifths of clonotypes but approximately 4% of total reads were represented by single-read clonotypes, whereas in RNA-seq, approximately 73% of clonotypes and around 45% of reads were represented by single-read clonotypes. Compared with RNA-seq, IR-seq captured clonotypes at much higher depth and more reliably, and a smaller IR-seq throughput was enough to identify most shared clonotypes.

In this sample, this clonotype turned up many times. Its antigen remains undetermined. One end of the junction fails to match germline, which may point to a read error. The CDR3 covers 16 residues, taking in both the cysteine and the phenylalanine. CDR3 DNA is the only sequence kept; it has 48 bases, read in frame from the first base. The germline V gene provides CDR1 MGHRA and CDR2 YSYEKL. Every patient had bone marrow sampled at the time of active disease. Bone marrow mononuclear cells were isolated by Ficoll-Hypaque density gradient centrifugation. To remove myeloma plasma cells, the cells were labeled with CD138 magnetic microbeads on a MACS separator, and CD138-negative cells were then collected by negative selection. Flow cytometry on an Attune NxT with CD138 antibodies was used to check the purity of the isolated cells. Total RNA was extracted with TRIzol reagent and quantified with a NanoDrop spectrophotometer. For each patient, paired RNA-seq and IR-seq were run on the CD138-negative bone marrow sample from that patient.

TCR libraries were built from approximately 400 ng RNA with the Immunoverse kit, using molecular barcoded adaptors covering alpha/delta and beta/gamma chains. TCR library preparation used the same RNA that was used for transcriptome sequencing. Sequencing of TCR libraries was carried out on an Illumina HiSeq 4000 with 2 x 150 cycles. The authors processed their data as follows. With MiXCR, TCR reads were aligned to human V, D, J and C references and assembled into CDR3 clonotypes, with quality filtering and error correction included. The tcR package in R was used to analyze clonotype counts and gene usage diversity. For inspection of raw mapping reads, RNA-seq reads were mapped by STAR aligner version 2.5.3a onto GRCh37 of the human genome. To test how sequencing depth affects detected clonotypes, IR-seq fastq files were randomly downsampled with Seqtk 1.3. TCRdb passed the public sequencing reads through fastp at Q25 and MiXCR, retaining productive beta sequences. Duplicate CDR3 protein sequences are folded into a single record with the most common DNA and genes. TCRdb, not the original authors, processed these V and J calls. For this sample there are 40,000 or so distinct CDR3 sequences; around an eighth appear just once. Of the sample, less than 9% falls within the top ten clones.

Recombination connected TRBV4-1 to TRBJ2-1, and possibly TRBD2, on 6 matching bases. Input material: a population of CD138-negative cells sorted from bone marrow. The cell subset or site label, as the study defines it: bone marrow mononuclear cells depleted of CD138+ plasma/myeloma cells by negative magnetic selection. This sequence was found in a donor at least 40 years old with multiple myeloma. The CDR3 is CASRSIDGGPYNEQFF. In nucleotide form, the sequence is TGTGCCAGCAGATCTATCGACGGGGGACCTTACAATGAGCAGTTCTTC.